The clone carrying this T cell receptor beta chain was recorded at least ten times. Its antigen is currently unknown. The sample is drawn from a study of identical twins. V dropped 3 bases and J dropped 2; count of bases not matched to a gene: 4. The germline gives CDR1 MGHDK, CDR2 SYGVNS. The CDR3 has 14 residues. Every one of the donors was a healthy Caucasian. Template switching added a universal primer site; cDNA carried unique molecular identifiers. Each CDR3 protein is one row after TCRdb ran MiXCR on the 5' RACE reads. The table shows 140,000 to 150,000 distinct CDR3 sequences, with approximately 3.5% occurring only once. General study results and limits: Beta clonotypes that were abundant in cord blood contained fewer insertions, a pattern absent from memory repertoires. An excess of low generation probability was shown by twin-shared out-of-frame alpha sequences.

The TCR originated in a young man in good health. The rearrangement links TRBV25-1 to TRBJ2-7, with 7 nucleotides matching TRBD1. Sequencing used memory T cells sorted from blood. The CDR3 DNA sequence: TGTGCCAGCAGTGATGCGGACAGGACCTACGAGCAGTACTTC. It encodes CASSDADRTYEQYF.